This T cell receptor (beta chain) was recovered during a study of blood T cell repertoires in COVID-19. The table came from immunoSEQ multiplex PCR; TCRdb's copy has only in-frame clones and leaves some out. The top ten clones hold around 2.5% of a sample with 160,000 or so clones, approximately 86% of them seen once. The CDR3 extends over 14 amino acids. Trimming at V came to 9 bases and at J to 5 bases, leaving 10 bases not matched to a gene. CDR1 is SNHLY, CDR2 FYNNEI, per germline. Material: peripheral blood. This TCR derives from a woman aged 70-85 years with acute or convalescent COVID-19. The chain couples TRBV2 to TRBJ2-3; 8 bases align to TRBD1. The CDR3 nucleotides read TGTGCCAGTCTCCGGGACAGGAACGGAGATACGCAGTATTTT. The encoded protein is CASLRDRNGDTQYF.